The 9 T cell receptor beta chains in this list originate from one sample, sequenced in a study of post-analysis software for immune sequencing data. Carried by the TCR beta cDNA libraries were unique molecular identifiers. TCRdb re-called the PCR reads through MiXCR, storing one row per CDR3 protein. This table holds roughly 800,000 distinct CDR3 sequences, just under 30% found once. Broader study findings: The five TRBV segments detected at higher frequency in patients than in controls included TRBV5-6, TRBV5-1 and TRBV20-1.

Their cognate antigens are unknown. Sequenced input: blood. These receptors originate from a girl between 5 and 17 years old with multiple sclerosis.

This clonotype appeared a single time. CDR3 nucleotides: TGTGCCAGCAGCTCCAAACAGGGGGCAGGACAGCCCCAGCATTTT. It translates to CASSSKQGAGQPQHF. This sequence joins TRBV5-5 and TRBJ1-5; TRBD1 matches at 9 bases. Germline loops: CDR1 SGHKS, CDR2 YYEKEE (reference sequence). There are 15 residues in the CDR3. The V gene end was trimmed by 3 bases and the J gene end by 7 bases; junction bases not matched to a gene: 8.

This chain connects TRBV7-6 to TRBJ2-3; no clear D. With 0 bases removed from V and 3 bases from J, the gap between germline ends came to 10 bases. This CDR3 comprises 15 residues. Germline V gene sequence: CDR1 SGHVS, CDR2 FNYEAQ. The CDR3 DNA reads as TGTGCCAGCAGCTTAGCGCCGGTCAGGACAGATACGCAGTATTTT. Translation: CASSLAPVRTDTQYF.

CDR3 loop: CASSLISHPRLNNGYTF. The CDR3 bases are TGTGCCAGCAGCTTAATATCTCACCCCCGCTTAAATAATGGCTACACCTTC. V and J are TRBV7-2 and TRBJ1-2; no definite D call. Trimming removed 2 bases from V and 6 bases from J, with 22 bases in between. The CDR3 runs 17 residues. Germline CDR1 and CDR2: SGHTA and FQGNSA. Using reference TRBV7-2 and TRBJ1-2 for the parts outside the CDR3, the full variable domain is GAGVSQSPSNKVTEKGKDVELRCDPISGHTALYWYRQSLGQGLEFLIYFQGNSAPDKSGLPSDRFSAERTGGSVSTLTIQRTQQEDSAVYLCASSLISHPRLNNGYTFGSGTRLTVV.

The table lists this clonotype with a few counts. Since a much larger clone is just one base distant, this may be a read error. The genes are TRBV7-2 and TRBJ1-6; possible D gene TRBD1, 6 bases. Trimming took off 5 bases at V and 9 bases at J, with 17 bases between the two ends. Germline assignment: CDR1 SGHTA and CDR2 FQGNSA. The CDR3 length is 15 residues. The CDR3 sequence: CASSLTWVRGSPLHF. The CDR3 coding sequence is TGTGCCAGCAGCCTTACCTGGGTCAGGGGTTCACCCCTCCACTTT.

There are a few counts of this clonotype. This chain joins TRBV7-2 and TRBJ2-5; possibly TRBD1 or TRBD2 for D (5 bases each). V lost 5 bases and J lost 5, with 15 bases in between. Germline V CDR1 and CDR2: SGHTA, FQGNSA. The CDR3 loop spans 14 amino acids. CDR3 DNA: TGTGCCAGCAGCCTCATTGGACGGGACGAGACCCAGTACTTC. Encoded protein: CASSLIGRDETQYF. Looking up the rest from reference TRBV7-2 and TRBJ2-5 gives the full variable domain: GAGVSQSPSNKVTEKGKDVELRCDPISGHTALYWYRQSLGQGLEFLIYFQGNSAPDKSGLPSDRFSAERTGGSVSTLTIQRTQQEDSAVYLCASSLIGRDETQYFGPGTRLLVL.

This clonotype was found a few times. V gene TRBV20-1 combines with J gene TRBJ2-1, with D maybe TRBD2 (6 bases). V was trimmed by 5 bases and J by 3 bases, leaving 14 bases between them. The CDR3 consists of 14 residues. The germline V gene has CDR1 DFQATT and CDR2 SNEGSKA (reference sequence). CDR3 amino acids: CSAVAGRGYNEQFF. The DNA of the CDR3 is TGCAGTGCTGTCGCCGGGAGAGGCTACAATGAGCAGTTCTTC.

This sequence joins TRBV9 and TRBJ1-1; D gene uncertain. The CDR3 spans 16 residues. Germline CDR1 SGDLS, CDR2 YYNGEE. The germline V and J ends were trimmed by 4 bases and 3 bases, with 19 bases remaining between them. CDR3 region: CASSPSRGVGDTEAFF. The CDR3 nucleotides read TGTGCCAGCAGCCCCAGCCGAGGTGTCGGGGACACTGAAGCTTTCTTT.

The CDR3 nucleotides read TGTGCCAGCAGTACAAACCGGGACCAAGCCAAAAACATTCAGTACTTC. Protein sequence: CASSTNRDQAKNIQYF. The rearrangement joins TRBV27 to TRBJ2-4; D is tentatively TRBD1 or TRBD2 (5 bases each). V lost 5 bases to trimming and J lost 0 bases, with 14 bases between them. The CDR3 extends over 16 amino acids. Germline lookup yields CDR1 MNHEY and CDR2 SMNVEV (reference sequence).

V is TRBV2 and J is TRBJ2-5; tentatively, D is TRBD1 (6 bases). CDR3 size: 14 residues. Germline-derived CDR1 and CDR2 are SNHLY and FYNNEI. Trimming took 1 base from V and 5 from J, leaving 11 bases between them. CDR3 nucleotide sequence: TGTGCCAGCAGTGAAGAGTACAGGGTGGAGACCCAGTACTTC. Amino acid sequence: CASSEEYRVETQYF.